The entry below gives a single TCR beta chain sequence along with its context. Its antigen is as yet unknown. This record belongs to a study of beta chain features in type 1 diabetes. The overall study: What patients shared with healthy donors was a similar profile of age, gender and cell yields. Study-level points and caveats: A moderate, significant TCRB CDR3 shortening appeared in type 1 diabetes across four CD4+ subsets. PCR might show a preference for shorter templates, equally across patients and controls.

Trimming shortened V by 3 bases and J by 2 bases, and 7 bases separated the two germline ends. This CDR3 has 13 amino acids. The germline gives CDR1 SNHLY, CDR2 FYNNEI. The entirety of the isolated RNA underwent reverse transcription, so expressed TCRB transcripts were sequenced. Produced via immunoSEQ multiplex PCR; TCRdb's table is partial and in-frame only. The data contain about 260,000 clones, around 20% of them seen just once; the ten biggest clones take up approximately 0.029%. Sequencing input: naive CD4+ T cells from blood. This chain links TRBV2 with TRBJ1-2; D remains unclear. This clonotype was sampled from a woman aged 40-49 years with type 1 diabetes. The CDR3 sequence is CASSEEGNYGYTF. DNA of the CDR3: TGTGCCAGCAGTGAGGAGGGAAACTATGGCTACACCTTC. Combining the CDR3 with reference TRBV2 and TRBJ1-2 gives the whole variable domain EPEVTQTPSHQVTQMGQEVILRCVPISNHLYFYWYRQILGQKVEFLVSFYNNEISEKSEIFDDQFSVERPDGSNFTLKIRSTKLEDSAMYFCASSEEGNYGYTFGSGTRLTVV.